This T cell receptor (beta chain) emerged from a study of blood T cells in healthy people across ages. Sample-barcoded 5' priming and a J-beta primer mix drove a second PCR of roughly 7 to 11 cycles. TCRdb independently ran MiXCR on the 5' RACE reads; one entry per CDR3 protein. In the table there are 650,000 to 1,000,000 distinct CDR3 sequences, approximately 35% of which are singletons. In this sample, this clonotype turned up many times. Its antigen remains unidentified. Whole-study findings and limits: TCR beta diversity was tightly associated with the proportion of naive T cells.

The germline V and J ends were trimmed by 1 base and 7 bases, with 19 bases remaining between them. This CDR3 contains 16 residues. The rearrangement joins TRBV12-3 or TRBV12-4 to TRBJ1-2; D is uncertain. This clonotype originated in a man aged 18 to 29 in good health. The specimen was blood. The CDR3 bases are TGTGCCAGCAGTTTAGGAGGCAGCGTAGGAGGTGGTGGCTACACCTTC. The encoded protein is CASSLGGSVGGGGYTF.